A single T cell receptor beta chain is shown here with its context. This clone was recorded a few times. Its antigen has not been determined. Base qualities are not at hand, and no much larger clone is one base apart. Participants in the prospective study were aged about 18 to 95 years, lived in under 30 United States geographic areas, and enrolled through a virtual design. To assign participants to cohorts, the prospective study relied on clinical history that participants themselves reported in a screening survey and a study questionnaire. Recovered participants in ImmuneRACE Cohort 3 were defined as having two consecutive negative NP/OP PCR tests, clearance from a healthcare professional, or resolution of symptoms. In the prospective study, whole blood, serum and a nasopharyngeal or oropharyngeal swab were collected from each participant by mobile phlebotomists. Additional blood draws and questionnaires over an approximately two-month period could optionally be provided by prospective study participants. Before DNA extraction, blood samples from the prospective study were shipped at room temperature or frozen.

This record belongs to a study of blood T cell repertoires in COVID-19 (dated by TCRdb to about 2020). As for the study more broadly: Samples from collaborators originated in the United States, Italy and Spain and spanned both the acute and convalescent phases of COVID-19. The material from the prospective study consisted of cDNA or gDNA derived from T cells, B-cell-depleted T cells, or PBMCs. The dataset comprised deeply sampled blood TCRbeta repertoires from subjects exposed to, actively infected with, or recovered from COVID-19. A freely available public database, intended as a resource for researchers studying the immune response to SARS-CoV-2, is where the repertoires were released. The samples were drawn from two sources: the first 160 participants of the ongoing ImmuneRACE study, and 1,254 subjects contributed by 6 global collaborators. The sample metadata nearly always contained a de-identified subject ID, COVID-19 status, age in years and sex. Where HLA class I and class II types were available, the types were taken from metadata supplied by the sample provider, not from assay-based typing.

Summary of the overall study and its limitations: The quantity of clinical and demographic metadata differed by source and by participant and was supplied without curation.

The immunoSEQ Assay, a bias-controlled multiplex PCR, was used to amplify TCRbeta CDR3 regions from genomic DNA. The paper's processing steps were these. Within the assay, amplification of reference gene primers was used to estimate how many nucleated cells each sample contained. Sequence reads were collapsed and filtered to measure the absolute abundance of every unique TCRbeta CDR3 rearrangement. For each sample, productive Simpson clonality was calculated as the square root of Simpson's diversity index across productive rearrangements. Entries here come from immuneACCESS through TCRdb and include only in-frame sequences with V and J called. Some clones fail to appear in such tables; in the studies checked, an unresolved V gene covers under half of the shortfall, and the cause of the remainder is unknown. V and J calls and clone size follow that table, whereas D and trimming were derived from the DNA. The sample table holds hundreds of thousands of clones, of which roughly 87% were seen once. The ten largest clones represent approximately 1% of the sample.

The source material was PBMCs or T cells enriched from blood (not recorded which). This receptor was obtained from a woman in her thirties who had recovered from COVID-19.

The CDR3 protein: CSVGQGEGYEQYF. The sequenced DNA: TGCAGCGTCGGACAGGGGGAAGGCTACGAGCAGTACTTC. The V gene is TRBV29-1 and the J gene is TRBJ2-7; TRBD1 lines up with 10 middle nucleotides. The germline V gene yields SQVTM for CDR1 and ANQGSEA for CDR2. From V the trimming removes 6 bases and from J it removes 3 bases, while the gene matches leave 5 bases of the junction unaccounted for. The CDR3 measures 13 amino acids from cysteine to phenylalanine. The CDR3 DNA has 39 bases and is translated from base 1.